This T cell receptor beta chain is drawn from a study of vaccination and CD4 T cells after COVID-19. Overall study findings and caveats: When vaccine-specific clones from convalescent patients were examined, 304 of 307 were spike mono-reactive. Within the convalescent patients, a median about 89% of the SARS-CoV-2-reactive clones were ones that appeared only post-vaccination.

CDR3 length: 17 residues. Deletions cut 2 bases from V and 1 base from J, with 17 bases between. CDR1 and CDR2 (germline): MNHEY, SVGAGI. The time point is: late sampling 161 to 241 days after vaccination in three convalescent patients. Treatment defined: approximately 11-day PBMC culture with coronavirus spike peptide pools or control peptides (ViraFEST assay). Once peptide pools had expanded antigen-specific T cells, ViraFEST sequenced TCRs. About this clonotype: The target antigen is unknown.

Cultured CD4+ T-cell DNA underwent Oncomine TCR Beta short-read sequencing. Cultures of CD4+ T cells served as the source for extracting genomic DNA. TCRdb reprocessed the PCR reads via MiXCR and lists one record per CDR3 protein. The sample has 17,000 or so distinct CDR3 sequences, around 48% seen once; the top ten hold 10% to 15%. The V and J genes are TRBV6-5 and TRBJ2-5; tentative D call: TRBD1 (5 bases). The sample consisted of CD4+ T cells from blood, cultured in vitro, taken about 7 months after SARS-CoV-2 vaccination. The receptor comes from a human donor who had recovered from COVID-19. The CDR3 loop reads CASSYAGSQVTQETQYF. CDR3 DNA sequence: TGTGCCAGCAGTTACGCCGGCTCACAGGTGACCCAAGAGACCCAGTACTTC.